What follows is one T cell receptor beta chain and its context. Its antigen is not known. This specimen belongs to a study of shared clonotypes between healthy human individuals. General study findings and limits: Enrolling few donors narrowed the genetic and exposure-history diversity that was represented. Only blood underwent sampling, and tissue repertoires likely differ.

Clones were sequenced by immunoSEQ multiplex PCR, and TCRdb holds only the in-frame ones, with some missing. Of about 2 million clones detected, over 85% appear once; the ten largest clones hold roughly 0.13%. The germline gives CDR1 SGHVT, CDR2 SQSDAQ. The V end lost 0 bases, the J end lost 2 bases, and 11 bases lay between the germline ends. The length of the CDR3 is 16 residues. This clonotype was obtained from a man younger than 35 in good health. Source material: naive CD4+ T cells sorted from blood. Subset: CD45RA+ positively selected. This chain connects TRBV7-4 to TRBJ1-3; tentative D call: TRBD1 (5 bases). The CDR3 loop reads CASSLAGTPPGNTIYF. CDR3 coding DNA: TGTGCCAGCAGCTTAGCAGGGACCCCCCCTGGAAACACCATATATTTT.